The 11 T cell receptor beta chains in this list originate from one sample, sequenced in a study of Ad26.COV2.S vaccination and SARS-CoV-2 variants. Libraries were prepared by immunoSEQ multiplex PCR; TCRdb keeps only in-frame clonotypes and omits some of them. In the table there are 250,000 to 300,000 clones, about 90% of which are singletons. The treatment is: approximately 18 received Ad26.COV2.S at low or high dose, single or two shots; about 5 received placebo; per-sample allocation not given. Collection of the samples took place on day 63 after the first injection of vaccine or placebo. The sample here was peripheral blood, taken in a trial of Ad26.COV2.S vaccine versus placebo. These receptors were taken from a person between 18 and 59 years old who received the Ad26.COV2.S COVID-19 vaccine or a placebo.

The chain couples TRBV7-2 to TRBJ1-1; maybe TRBD1 (5 bases). V shed 5 bases and J shed 3 bases, with 22 bases lying between them. The CDR3 sequence is 17 residues long. Germline V lookup: CDR1 SGHTA, CDR2 FQGNSA. The CDR3 here is CASSPTAGGYYYTEAFF. The CDR3 DNA reads as TGTGCCAGCAGCCCAACCGCCGGGGGTTATTATTACACTGAAGCTTTCTTT. Full variable domain (remainder filled in from reference TRBV7-2 and TRBJ1-1): GAGVSQSPSNKVTEKGKDVELRCDPISGHTALYWYRQSLGQGLEFLIYFQGNSAPDKSGLPSDRFSAERTGGSVSTLTIQRTQQEDSAVYLCASSPTAGGYYYTEAFFGQGTRLTVV.

The V call is TRBV6-1, the J call TRBJ2-3; D ambiguous. Germline V lookup: CDR1 MNHNS, CDR2 SASEGT. V was cut by 0 bases and J by 6 bases, with 7 bases left in between. CDR3 size: 13 residues. The CDR3 sequence is CASSEASKDTQYF. CDR3 in DNA: TGTGCCAGCAGTGAAGCGTCAAAGGATACGCAGTATTTT.

Comments on this clone: Other DNA sequences in this specimen translate into the identical CDR3. The gene calls are TRBV7-2 and TRBJ1-4; no definite D call. CDR1 SGHTA and CDR2 FQGNSA come from the germline V gene. This CDR3 has 12 residues. Trimming pared 1 base from V and 7 bases from J, leaving 4 bases between. The CDR3 nucleotides are TGTGCCAGCAGCTTAGATGGTGAAAAACTGTTTTTT. Its translation: CASSLDGEKLFF.

This chain connects TRBV4-1 to TRBJ2-3; perhaps TRBD2 as D (6 bases). Germline lookup yields CDR1 MGHRA and CDR2 YSYEKL. The CDR3 sequence is 14 residues long. V shed 6 bases and J shed 2 bases, with 12 bases lying between them. This CDR3 is CASRVAANTDTQYF. CDR3 DNA: TGCGCCAGCAGGGTAGCGGCAAACACAGATACGCAGTATTTT.

This chain links TRBV29-1 with TRBJ1-1; TRBD1 matches at 8 bases. The length of the CDR3 is 11 residues. The V and J ends lost 3 bases and 9 bases, in that order; junction bases with no gene match: 3. The germline V gene encodes CDR1 SQVTM and CDR2 ANQGSEA. This chain's CDR3 is CSVEQGAKAFF. CDR3 sequence (DNA): TGCAGCGTTGAGCAGGGGGCAAAAGCTTTCTTT.

This rearrangement joins TRBV6-5 to TRBJ1-3; no firm D call. The length of the CDR3 is 13 residues. Germline assignment: CDR1 MNHEY and CDR2 SVGAGI. The V end was cut by 7 bases, the J end by 0 bases, with 7 bases between. This CDR3 reads CASKRFSGNTIYF. DNA of the CDR3: TGTGCCAGCAAAAGGTTCTCTGGAAACACCATATATTTT.

The V and J genes are TRBV27 and TRBJ1-1, with a weak D call TRBD1 (6 bases). The CDR3 consists of 18 residues. Deletions cut 3 bases from V and 0 bases from J, with 20 bases between. Germline V gene sequence: CDR1 MNHEY, CDR2 SMNVEV (reference sequence). As DNA, the CDR3 is TGTGCCAGCAGTTTGGGATTACAGGGTACCCACCTGAACACTGAAGCTTTCTTT. Translating gives CASSLGLQGTHLNTEAFF.

This rearrangement joins TRBV7-6 to TRBJ1-3, with D maybe TRBD1 (6 bases). Germline values: CDR1 SGHVS, CDR2 FNYEAQ. V dropped 5 bases and J dropped 0 bases, with 11 bases sitting between them. CDR3 length: 15 residues. Written as DNA, the CDR3 is TGTGCCAGCAGCCGGGGACACAACTCTGGAAACACCATATATTTT. This encodes CASSRGHNSGNTIYF.

This clone was recorded once. The chain has TRBV6-2 or TRBV6-3 and TRBJ2-1; perhaps TRBD1 as D (5 bases). The germline gives CDR1 MNHEY, CDR2 SVGEGT. The CDR3 spans 12 residues. The V and J ends lost 5 bases and 8 bases respectively, with 10 bases between them. The DNA for the CDR3 is TGTGCCAGCAGTCGCAGGGTTGATGAGCAGTTCTTC. It specifies CASSRRVDEQFF.

The chain uses TRBV18 and TRBJ2-7, with 9 bases fitting TRBD2. In germline, CDR1 is KGHSH, CDR2 LQKENI. V was pared by 4 bases and J by 5 bases, with 12 bases of the junction left unmatched. The CDR3 consists of 16 residues. The CDR3 spells CASSRRGIAGVNEQYF. Here the CDR3 DNA reads TGTGCCAGCTCACGTCGTGGGATAGCGGGAGTCAACGAGCAGTACTTC.

The V and J genes are TRBV15 and TRBJ1-5, with D perhaps matching TRBD1 (6 bases). This CDR3 contains 17 residues. The V end lost 1 base, the J end lost 4 bases, and 17 bases lay between the germline ends. CDR1 is LNHNV, CDR2 YYDKDF, per germline (reference sequence). CDR3 protein: CATSRGPGAGANQPQHF. For the CDR3, the DNA is TGTGCCACCAGCAGAGGCCCTGGGGCAGGGGCGAATCAGCCCCAGCATTTT.